The clone carrying this T cell receptor (beta chain) was counted at least ten times. As yet, its antigen is unknown. These data belong to a study of neurological immune-mediated disorders. Stated time point: longitudinal time-point 1 (baseline). Findings and caveats of the study: The absence of any CDR3 amino acid sequence shared by expanded clones across subjects suggests that repertoires were private in all groups.

In germline, CDR1 is SGHRS, CDR2 YFSETQ. The CDR3 is 16 amino acids. V lost 1 base and J lost 6, with 17 bases in between. The cDNA was synthesized by 5'RACE incorporating 10-nucleotide random UMIs. The output of every sequencing run, over 190 million TCR-beta sequences, came from 15-18 subjects. Each CDR3 protein gets one entry after TCRdb re-called the 5' RACE reads with MiXCR. Of tens of thousands of distinct CDR3 sequences listed, roughly 13% were seen once; the top ten hold around 4.6%. The receptor was derived from a female donor with HTLV-1-associated myelopathy (HAM/TSP). V gene TRBV5-1 combines with J gene TRBJ2-1, with D possibly TRBD1 on 6 matching bases. Sequencing was carried out using PBMCs. CDR3 residues: CASSLRQAIQLNEQFF. The CDR3 DNA reads as TGCGCCAGCAGCTTGCGACAGGCCATTCAACTCAATGAGCAGTTCTTC.